The TCR beta chain described here comes from a study of T cells expressing NK-cell markers. Across the whole study: Sorted CD3+CD56+NKG2C+, CD3+CD56+NKG2C- and CD3+CD56-NKG2C+ T-cell subsets were beta-chain profiled.

What made the TCR beta cDNA was 5'RACE template switching with UMIs. TCRdb reprocessed the 5' RACE reads; each CDR3 protein has one entry and no DNA is given. The sample table sets out roughly 420,000 distinct CDR3 sequences. Worth noting for this clonotype: No antigen is known for it.

CDR3 length equals 12 residues. Germline CDR1 and CDR2: SGHAT and FQNNGV. Study outcomes and limitations: Several donors had dominant NKG2C+ clonotypes that comprised about 1.0-8% of their CD8+ T cells. Among a few donors, these clonotypes also ranked first in the CD3+CD56-NKG2C+ fraction.

Sequencing used blood T cells: a sorted CD56 or NKG2C T cell subset, CD4+ or CD8+ T cells, or bulk PBMC T cells (not recorded which). J is TRBJ2-6 and V is TRBV11-2. The source is a woman aged 18 to 69 in good health. CDR3 sequence: CASSLVPNVLTF.